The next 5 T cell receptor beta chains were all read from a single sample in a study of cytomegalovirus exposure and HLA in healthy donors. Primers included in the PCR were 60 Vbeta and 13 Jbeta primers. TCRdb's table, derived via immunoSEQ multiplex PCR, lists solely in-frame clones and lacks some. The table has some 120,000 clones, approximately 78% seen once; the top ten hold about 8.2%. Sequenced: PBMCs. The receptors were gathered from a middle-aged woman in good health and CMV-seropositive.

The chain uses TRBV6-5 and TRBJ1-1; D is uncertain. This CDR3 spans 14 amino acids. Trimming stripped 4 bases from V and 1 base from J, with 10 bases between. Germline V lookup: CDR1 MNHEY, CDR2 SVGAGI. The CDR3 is CASSFTGENTEAFF. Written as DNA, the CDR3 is TGTGCCAGCAGTTTCACCGGGGAGAACACTGAAGCTTTCTTT.

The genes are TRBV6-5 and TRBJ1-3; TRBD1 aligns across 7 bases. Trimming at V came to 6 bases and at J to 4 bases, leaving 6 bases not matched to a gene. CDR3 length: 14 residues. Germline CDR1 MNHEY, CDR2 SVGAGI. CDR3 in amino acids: CASRPRQGGNTIYF. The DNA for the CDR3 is TGTGCCAGCAGACCGCGACAGGGAGGAAACACCATATATTTT.

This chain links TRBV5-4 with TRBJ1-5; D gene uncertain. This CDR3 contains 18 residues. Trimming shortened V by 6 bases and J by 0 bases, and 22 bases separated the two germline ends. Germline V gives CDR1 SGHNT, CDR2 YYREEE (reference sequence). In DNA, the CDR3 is TGTGCCAGCACAGCTCCGCACATACGGAGGGCTAGCAATCAGCCCCAGCATTTT. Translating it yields CASTAPHIRRASNQPQHF.

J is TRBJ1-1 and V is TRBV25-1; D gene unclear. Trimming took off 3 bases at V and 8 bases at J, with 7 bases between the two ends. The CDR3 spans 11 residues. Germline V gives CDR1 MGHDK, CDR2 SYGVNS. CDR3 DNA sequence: TGTGCCAGCAGTGACTCCAGAGAAGCTTTCTTT. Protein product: CASSDSREAFF.

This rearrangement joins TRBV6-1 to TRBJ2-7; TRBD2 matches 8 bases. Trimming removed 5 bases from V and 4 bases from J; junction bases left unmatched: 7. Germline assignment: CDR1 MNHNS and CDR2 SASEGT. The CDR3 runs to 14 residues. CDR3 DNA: TGTGCCAGCAGTACTCACGGACTAGCATACGAGCAGTACTTC. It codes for CASSTHGLAYEQYF.